This record covers a single TCR beta chain. Antigen: not known. This specimen belongs to a study of cytomegalovirus exposure and HLA in healthy donors. Study conclusions and caveats: Being productive about 87% or about 30% of the time was typical of most TCR beta V segments in an earlier analysis. A later analysis linked a missense variant in DCLRE1C to the trimming of TCR beta V and J genes. An analysis was carried out later, and it reportedly showed fewer N-insertions in an Asian-associated ancestry cluster than the roughly 700-donor mean. Cytomegalovirus status, reportedly, was diagnosed with high specificity and sensitivity by the classifier.

60 Vbeta and 13 Jbeta primers were used in PCR. This table comes from immunoSEQ multiplex PCR, and its TCRdb copy is limited to in-frame clones, with some not included. There are about 210,000 clones in the sample, with over 0.75% held by the top ten. This CDR3 spans 14 amino acids. V shed 3 bases and J shed 2 bases, with 11 bases lying between them. Germline V lookup: CDR1 SGHDT, CDR2 YYEEEE. This sequence was found in a woman aged 25 to 39 in good health and CMV-seropositive. The chain couples TRBV5-6 to TRBJ1-1; possibly TRBD1 for D (6 bases). The sample was PBMCs. CDR3 nucleotides: TGTGCCAGCAGCTGGGGGCGCGCAAACACTGAAGCTTTCTTT. Translating it yields CASSWGRANTEAFF. Full variable domain (missing parts from reference TRBV5-6 and TRBJ1-1): DAGVTQSPTHLIKTRGQQVTLRCSPKSGHDTVSWYQQALGQGPQFIFQYYEEEERQRGNFPDRFSGHQFPNYSSELNVNALLLGDSALYLCASSWGRANTEAFFGQGTRLTVV.